The next 3 T cell receptor beta chains were all read from a single sample in a study of response to subunit inactivated influenza vaccine. Via MiXCR, TCRdb re-called the RT-PCR reads, giving one row per CDR3 protein. Here the sample spans about 570,000 distinct CDR3 sequences, about 11% being singletons. A further study also used this sample, focusing on T cells expressing NK-cell markers. That source notes: TCR beta libraries carry UMIs added by 5'RACE template switching.

The sequencing used PBMCs from blood, collected on the day of vaccination. The receptors were gathered from a man in his fifties who received an inactivated influenza vaccine.

Only a few counts were recorded for this clonotype. The chain couples TRBV20-1 to TRBJ2-7; 8 nucleotides align to TRBD2. The CDR3 has 13 residues. Trimming removed 3 bases from V and 5 bases from J; junction bases left unmatched: 6. CDR1 is DFQATT, CDR2 SNEGSKA, per germline (reference sequence). The CDR3 DNA reads TGCAGTGCTAGCGGGAGGGCCATCCACGAGCAGTACTTC. It specifies CSASGRAIHEQYF.

J is TRBJ1-5 and V is TRBV18; D unclear. Germline CDR1 and CDR2: KGHSH and LQKENI. The CDR3 extends over 14 amino acids. Trimming removed 3 bases at V and 9 bases at J, with 15 bases between. The CDR3 coding sequence is TGTGCCAGCTCACCCGGACGCCCCCCACGGCCCCAGCATTTT. Translating it yields CASSPGRPPRPQHF. Supplemented by reference TRBV18 and TRBJ1-5, the full variable domain reads NAGVMQNPRHLVRRRGQEARLRCSPMKGHSHVYWYRQLPEEGLKFMVYLQKENIIDESGMPKERFSAEFPKEGPSILRIQQVVRGDSAAYFCASSPGRPPRPQHFGDGTRLSIL.

This clonotype was recorded many times. This chain connects TRBV6-2 or TRBV6-3 to TRBJ2-7, with a possible D match to TRBD1 (5 bases). Trimming removed 2 bases from V and 3 bases from J, with 8 bases in between. Germline V gene sequence: CDR1 MNHEY, CDR2 SVGEGT. The CDR3 sequence is 13 residues long. The CDR3 sequence: CASSYRGNYEQYF. The CDR3 nucleotides are TGTGCCAGCAGTTACAGGGGAAACTACGAGCAGTACTTC.